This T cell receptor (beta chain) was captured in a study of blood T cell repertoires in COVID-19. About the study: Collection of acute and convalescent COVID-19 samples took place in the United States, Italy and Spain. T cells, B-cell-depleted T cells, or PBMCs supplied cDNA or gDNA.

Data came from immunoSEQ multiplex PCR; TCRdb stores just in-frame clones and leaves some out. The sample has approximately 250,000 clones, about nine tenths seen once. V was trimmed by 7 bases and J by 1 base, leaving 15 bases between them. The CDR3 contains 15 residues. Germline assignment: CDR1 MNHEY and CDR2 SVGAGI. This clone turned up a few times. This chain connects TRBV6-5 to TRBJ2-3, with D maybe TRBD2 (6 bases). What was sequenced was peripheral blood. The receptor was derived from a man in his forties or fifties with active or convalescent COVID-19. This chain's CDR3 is CASKFVAVGTDTQYF. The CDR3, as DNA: TGTGCCAGCAAGTTTGTAGCGGTCGGCACAGATACGCAGTATTTT.